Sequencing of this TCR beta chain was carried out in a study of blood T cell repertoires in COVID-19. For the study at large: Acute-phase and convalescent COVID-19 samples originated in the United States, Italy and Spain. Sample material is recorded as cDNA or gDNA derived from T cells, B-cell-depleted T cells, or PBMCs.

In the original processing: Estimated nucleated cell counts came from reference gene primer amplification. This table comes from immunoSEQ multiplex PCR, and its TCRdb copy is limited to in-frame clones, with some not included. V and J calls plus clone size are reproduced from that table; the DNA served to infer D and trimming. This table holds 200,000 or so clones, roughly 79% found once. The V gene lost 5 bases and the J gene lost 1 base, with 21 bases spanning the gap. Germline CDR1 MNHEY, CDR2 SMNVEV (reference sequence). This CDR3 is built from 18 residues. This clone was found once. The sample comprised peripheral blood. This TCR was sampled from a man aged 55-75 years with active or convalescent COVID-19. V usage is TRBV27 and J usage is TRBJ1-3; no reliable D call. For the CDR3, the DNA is TGTGCCAGCAGTAGAACGGCGGGCCAGCTAACGTCTGGAAACACCATATATTTT. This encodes CASSRTAGQLTSGNTIYF.